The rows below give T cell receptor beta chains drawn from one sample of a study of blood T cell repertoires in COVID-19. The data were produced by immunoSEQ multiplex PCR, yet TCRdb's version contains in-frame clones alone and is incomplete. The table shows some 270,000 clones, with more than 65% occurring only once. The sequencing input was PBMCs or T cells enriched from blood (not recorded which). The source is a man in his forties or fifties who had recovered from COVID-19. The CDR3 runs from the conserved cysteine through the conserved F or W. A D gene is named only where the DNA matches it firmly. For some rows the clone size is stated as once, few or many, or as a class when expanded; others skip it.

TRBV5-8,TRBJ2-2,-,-,TGTGCCAGCAGCTTGGCAACACACAACACCGGGGAGCTGTTTTTT,CASSLATHNTGELFF
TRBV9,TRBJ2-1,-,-,TGTGCCAGCAGCGTAGTGGATAGCGGAACCTACAATGAGCAGTTCTTC,CASSVVDSGTYNEQFF
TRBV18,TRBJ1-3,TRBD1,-,TGTGCCAGCTCACAACCCGGGACAGTCTCTGGAAACACCATATATTTT,CASSQPGTVSGNTIYF
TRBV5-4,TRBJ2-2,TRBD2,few,TGTGCCAGCAGCTCGGGACTAGGGCCCGCCGGGGAGCTGTTTTTT,CASSSGLGPAGELFF
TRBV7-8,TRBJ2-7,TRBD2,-,TGTGCCAGCAGCCAGCGAACTAGCGGGGGGACCTACGAGCAGTACTTC,CASSQRTSGGTYEQYF
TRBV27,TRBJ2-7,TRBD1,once,TGTGCCAGCACCTCCGGGACAGGGATCTACGAGCAGTACTTC,CASTSGTGIYEQYF
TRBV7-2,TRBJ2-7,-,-,TGTGCCAGCAGCCCCCGGAGGACTGTTACTTACGAGCAGTACTTC,CASSPRRTVTYEQYF
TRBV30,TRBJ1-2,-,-,TGTGCCTGGAGTGTATTTATAGGGGCAGGAGACATCTATGGCTACACCTTC,CAWSVFIGAGDIYGYTF
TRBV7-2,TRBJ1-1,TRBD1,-,TGTGCCAGCAGTCAAAACAAAAGGACCGGGACAGGGGGCTATGAAGCTTTCTTT,CASSQNKRTGTGGYEAFF
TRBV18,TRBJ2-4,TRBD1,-,TGTGCCAGCTCACCAGGGAGTCAGGGGGCGAACATTCAGTACTTC,CASSPGSQGANIQYF
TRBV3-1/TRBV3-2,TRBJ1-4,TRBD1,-,TGTGCCAGCAGCCTAAATCAACAGGGGAAAGGCGAAAAACTGTTTTTT,CASSLNQQGKGEKLFF
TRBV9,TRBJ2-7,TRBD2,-,TGTGCCAGCAGCTCCACGGGGGGGTCCTACGAGCAGTACTTC,CASSSTGGSYEQYF
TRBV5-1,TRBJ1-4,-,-,TGCGCCAGCAGCTTGTCGCAGGGTGAGGTAAAACTGTTTTTT,CASSLSQGEVKLFF
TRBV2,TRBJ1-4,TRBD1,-,TGTGCCAGCAGTGAAGGGGACAGGGGCGAAGAAAAACTGTTTTTT,CASSEGDRGEEKLFF
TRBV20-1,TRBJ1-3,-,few,TGCAGTGCTAGTGCAGGTACTGGAAACACCATATATTTT,CSASAGTGNTIYF
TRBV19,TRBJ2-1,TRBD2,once,TGTGCCAGAGCGGGACTAGAGCTTTGCAATGAGCAGTTCTTC,CARAGLELCNEQFF
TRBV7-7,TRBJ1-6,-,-,TGTGCTAGCAGCTTGAGCAGCGGGCGACAAAATTCACCCCTCCACTTT,CASSLSSGRQNSPLHF
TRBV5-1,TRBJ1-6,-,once,TGCGCCAGCAGCTTGGCCGAGGGAAAGAATTCACCCCTCCACTTT,CASSLAEGKNSPLHF
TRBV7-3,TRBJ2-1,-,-,TGTGCCAGCAGCCTACAGGGCGGGAATGAGCAGTTCTTC,CASSLQGGNEQFF
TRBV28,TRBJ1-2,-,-,TGTGCCAGCAGTTTTCTCGTCCATGGCTACACCTTC,CASSFLVHGYTF
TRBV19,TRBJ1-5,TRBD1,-,TGTGCCAGTAGCATAGTGACGGGACAGGGGCCATATCAGCCCCAGCATTTT,CASSIVTGQGPYQPQHF
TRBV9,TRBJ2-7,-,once,TGTGCCAGCAGCGTAGGTGGCTTGGCGGGATCTTACTTC,CASSVGGLAGSYF
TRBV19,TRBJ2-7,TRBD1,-,TGTGCCAGTAGTAACACCGGGACAGGGGCCTACGAGCAGTACTTC,CASSNTGTGAYEQYF
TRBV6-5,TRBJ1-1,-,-,TGTGCCACCACTCTCAGGGAGGCTGGCGCTTTCTTT,CATTLREAGAFF
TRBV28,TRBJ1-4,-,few,TGTGCCAGCAGTTTCAGTAGGGGTGAAAAACTGTTTTTT,CASSFSRGEKLFF
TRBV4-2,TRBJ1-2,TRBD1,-,TGTGCCAGCAGCCCGGGACAGGGTGGCTACACCTTC,CASSPGQGGYTF
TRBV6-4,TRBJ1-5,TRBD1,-,TGTGCCAGCAGTGCCACAGGGGAACGCAATCAGCCCCAGCATTTT,CASSATGERNQPQHF
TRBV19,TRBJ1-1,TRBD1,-,TGTGCCAGCTCAGACAGGGAAAACACTGAAGCTTTCTTT,CASSDRENTEAFF
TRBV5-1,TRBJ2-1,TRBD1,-,TGCGCCAGCAGCGGGTGGACAGGTTCGAATGAGCAGTTCTTC,CASSGWTGSNEQFF
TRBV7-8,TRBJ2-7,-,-,TGTGCCAGCAGCTTTCGCAGGGACTACGAGCAGTACTTC,CASSFRRDYEQYF
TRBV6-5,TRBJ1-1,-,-,TGTGCCAGCAGTTCGCCGGGGGTCGGCACTGAAGCTTTCTTT,CASSSPGVGTEAFF
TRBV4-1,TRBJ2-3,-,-,TGCGCCAGCAGCCAAGAGCCTAGCAATACGCAGTATTTT,CASSQEPSNTQYF
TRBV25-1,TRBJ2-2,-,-,TGTGCCAGCAGAGAGTCATTAACGAACACCGGGGAGCTGTTTTTT,CASRESLTNTGELFF
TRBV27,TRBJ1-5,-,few,TGTGCCAGCAGCGAGGCACGGGGGTTGGGGCAGCCCCAGCATTTT,CASSEARGLGQPQHF
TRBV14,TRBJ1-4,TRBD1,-,TGTGCCAGCAGCAAAGGACAGGGAAAAGGAGAAAAACTGTTTTTT,CASSKGQGKGEKLFF
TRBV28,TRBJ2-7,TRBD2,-,TGTGCCAGCAGTTTGGTAGCGGGAACGGGGGAGCAGTACTTC,CASSLVAGTGEQYF
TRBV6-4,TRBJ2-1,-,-,TGTGCCAGCAGTGACGAAGGGGGCAATGAGCAGTTCTTC,CASSDEGGNEQFF
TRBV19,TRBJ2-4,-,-,TGTGCCAGTAGTAGCGGGGGCGTAGCCAAAAACATTCAGTACTTC,CASSSGGVAKNIQYF
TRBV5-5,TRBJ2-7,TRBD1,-,TGTGCCAGCAGCCCCGGACAGGGAGGCACCTACGAGCAGTACTTC,CASSPGQGGTYEQYF
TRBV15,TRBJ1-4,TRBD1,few,TGTGCCACCAGCAGAACCCCGGGACAGGCTAATGAAAAACTGTTTTTT,CATSRTPGQANEKLFF
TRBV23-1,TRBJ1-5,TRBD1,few,TGCGCCAGCAGTCAACGACAGGGTCTAAATCAGCCCCAGCATTTT,CASSQRQGLNQPQHF
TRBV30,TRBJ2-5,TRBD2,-,TGTGCCTGGAAATTAGCGGGGGAGACCCAGTACTTC,CAWKLAGETQYF
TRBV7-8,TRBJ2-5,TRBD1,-,TGTGCCAGCAGCTTATCGGGGGGACAGGGCATTGGGACCCAGTACTTC,CASSLSGGQGIGTQYF